This TCR beta chain originates from a study of blood T cell repertoires in COVID-19. Across the study: Samples taken during acute and convalescent COVID-19 were collected in the United States, Italy and Spain. PBMCs, B-cell-depleted T cells, or T cells were the source of the cDNA or gDNA that made up the material.

Authors' analysis steps: Amplified reference gene primers provided the basis for estimating nucleated cell counts. The data were produced by immunoSEQ multiplex PCR, yet TCRdb's version contains in-frame clones alone and is incomplete. V and J calls and clone size follow that table, whereas D and trimming were derived from the DNA. Of 300,000 to 400,000 clones in the sample, 88% are singletons; the top ten hold more than 0.95%. This clone is a singleton in its sample. Cohorts were assigned according to the clinical history that participants reported. J lost 4 bases, V lost 4 bases, and 6 bases had no gene match. Germline V gene data show CDR1 as SGHRS and CDR2 as YFSETQ. This CDR3 region has 15 residues.

The specimen sequenced was PBMCs or T cells enriched from blood (not recorded which). This clonotype originated in a woman aged 18-29 years who had recovered from COVID-19. The J gene is TRBJ2-1, the V gene TRBV5-1; 9 nucleotides agree with TRBD1. The CDR3 spells CASSPWDREYNEQFF. In DNA form, the CDR3 reads TGCGCCAGCAGCCCCTGGGACAGGGAATACAATGAGCAGTTCTTC.